These 10 T cell receptor beta chains share one sample of origin, sequenced in a study of T cells in Graves' hyperthyroidism and ophthalmopathy. TCR beta CDR3 regions were amplified from RNA. First-round RT-PCR targeting the TCR CDR3 was performed with the HTBI primer set. TCRdb processed the multiplex PCR reads anew with MiXCR; each CDR3 protein has one entry. The sample lists about 760,000 distinct CDR3 sequences, over 35% occurring once. The material sequenced was blood. The receptors originated from a woman in her forties with Graves' hyperthyroidism.

Many counts were recorded for this clonotype. In DNA, the CDR3 is TGTGCCAGCAGCTTGGTTTGGGGCTCGAACACTGAAGCTTTCTTT. This encodes CASSLVWGSNTEAFF. The chain is built from TRBV5-6 and TRBJ1-1; tentative D call: TRBD1 (5 bases). The CDR3 runs to 15 residues. CDR1 is SGHDT, CDR2 YYEEEE, per germline. V was shortened by 0 bases and J by 1 base, with 10 bases between the two germline ends. Looking up the rest from reference TRBV5-6 and TRBJ1-1 gives the full variable domain: DAGVTQSPTHLIKTRGQQVTLRCSPKSGHDTVSWYQQALGQGPQFIFQYYEEEERQRGNFPDRFSGHQFPNYSSELNVNALLLGDSALYLCASSLVWGSNTEAFFGQGTRLTVV.

The chain uses TRBV28 and TRBJ1-5; tentative D call: TRBD1 (5 bases). V gave up 6 bases and J gave up 4 bases, with 10 bases separating them. The CDR3 extends over 13 amino acids. Germline V gene sequence: CDR1 MDHEN, CDR2 SYDVKM. CDR3 DNA sequence: TGTGCCAGCAGACAACAGGTAAATCAGCCCCAGCATTTT. Translation: CASRQQVNQPQHF.

The chain employs TRBV15 and TRBJ1-2; TRBD1 aligns across 7 bases. The CDR3 covers 15 residues. Trimming at V came to 3 bases and at J to 4 bases, leaving 8 bases not matched to a gene. Per the germline V gene, CDR1 is LNHNV and CDR2 is YYDKDF (reference sequence). As DNA, the CDR3 is TGTGCCACCAGCAGCGCCCGGACAGGACCCTATGGCTACACCTTC. It codes for CATSSARTGPYGYTF.

This clonotype turned up a few times. This sequence joins TRBV19 and TRBJ1-5, with 8 bases aligning to TRBD1. Germline V gene data show CDR1 as LNHDA and CDR2 as SQIVND (reference sequence). The length of the CDR3 is 15 residues. Trimming cost V 4 bases and J 8 bases; bases outside gene matches: 10. The CDR3 DNA follows: TGTGCCAGTAGTAGAACCGGACAGGGCCAGGAGCCCCAGCATTTT. Translated, it gives CASSRTGQGQEPQHF. Based on the CDR3 plus reference TRBV19 and TRBJ1-5, the full variable domain is DGGITQSPKYLFRKEGQNVTLSCEQNLNHDAMYWYRQDPGQGLRLIYYSQIVNDFQKGDIAEGYSVSREKKESFPLTVTSAQKNPTAFYLCASSRTGQGQEPQHFGDGTRLSIL.

This clonotype occurred a few times. This rearrangement joins TRBV6-5 to TRBJ1-1; D is ambiguous. The germline V gene encodes CDR1 MNHEY and CDR2 SVGAGI. The length of the CDR3 is 15 residues. Trimming took off 8 bases at V and 0 bases at J, with 16 bases between the two ends. Written as DNA, the CDR3 is TGTGCCAGCGTCGGCGGGGTCCCCTTGAACACTGAAGCTTTCTTT. Amino acid sequence: CASVGGVPLNTEAFF.

Regarding this clonotype: One junction end disagrees with the germline gene, perhaps due to a read error. V is TRBV5-5 and J is TRBJ2-7, with D hard to call. The CDR3 totals 11 residues. From germline, CDR1 is SGHKS and CDR2 YYEKEE (reference sequence). This CDR3 reads CAGSLFHEQYF. Here the CDR3 DNA reads TGTGCCGGCAGCTTGTTCCACGAGCAGTACTTC.

This clonotype occurred many times. The rearrangement uses TRBV5-4 and TRBJ1-5; D uncertain. The germline CDR1 and CDR2 sequences are SGHNT and YYREEE (reference sequence). V was shortened by 0 bases and J by 4 bases, with 5 bases between the two germline ends. This CDR3 has 13 amino acids. This chain's CDR3 is CASSLGLNQPQHF. The CDR3 DNA reads TGTGCCAGCAGCTTGGGTTTGAATCAGCCCCAGCATTTT. Complete variable domain (other parts from reference TRBV5-4 and TRBJ1-5): ETGVTQSPTHLIKTRGQQVTLRCSSQSGHNTVSWYQQALGQGPQFIFQYYREEENGRGNFPPRFSGLQFPNYSSELNVNALELDDSALYLCASSLGLNQPQHFGDGTRLSIL.

The chain uses TRBV10-2 and TRBJ1-4, with 10 positions matching TRBD1. V dropped 6 bases and J dropped 5; count of bases not matched to a gene: 0. The germline V gene has CDR1 WSHSY and CDR2 SAAADI. The CDR3 is made up of 13 amino acids. The DNA of the CDR3 is TGCGCCAGCAGGGACAGGGGGAATGAAAAACTGTTTTTT. Protein sequence: CASRDRGNEKLFF.

This clonotype has a handful of counts. The genes are TRBV19 and TRBJ1-5; D not certain. V was cut by 3 bases and J by 1 base, with 10 bases left in between. Germline assignment: CDR1 LNHDA and CDR2 SQIVND (reference sequence). The CDR3 has 15 amino acids. The CDR3 sequence is CASSMGVISNQPQHF. In nucleotides, the CDR3 is TGTGCCAGTAGTATGGGCGTAATAAGCAATCAGCCCCAGCATTTT.

This clonotype has just a few counts. The J gene is TRBJ2-7, the V gene TRBV10-1, with 10 nucleotides matching TRBD1. The CDR3 covers 15 residues. Germline values: CDR1 WNHNN, CDR2 SYGVQD (reference sequence). After removal of 3 bases from V and 6 bases from J, the junction contained 8 bases not matched to a gene. The CDR3, as DNA: TGCGCCAGCAGTGACTCGGGACAGGGGTTGCGCGAGCAGTACTTC. Its protein is CASSDSGQGLREQYF.